The 5 T cell receptor beta chains given below trace back to one sample, sequenced in a study of T-cell reconstitution after alpha-beta-depleted transplantation in children. Molecular barcoding with unique molecular identifiers was used for the TCRbeta library. From the PCR reads, TCRdb called clonotypes with MiXCR, one entry per CDR3 protein. The data contain approximately 240,000 distinct CDR3 sequences, about 8.8% of them singletons. The starting material was PBMCs from the stem cell graft donor, obtained from the stem cell graft. These receptors all come from a human donor who donated a stem cell graft to a child with SCID.

This clonotype came up many times. This chain connects TRBV12-3 or TRBV12-4 to TRBJ1-4; D unresolved. The CDR3 has 16 amino acids. Trimming took 6 bases from V and 6 from J, leaving 20 bases between them. In nucleotides, the CDR3 is TGTGCCAGCAGAATAACAGCAGGAGGAAGGGATGAAAAACTGTTTTTT. Translation gives CASRITAGGRDEKLFF.

In its sample, this clonotype was seen many times. The V and J genes are TRBV10-3 and TRBJ1-1, with D perhaps TRBD1 (5 bases). The CDR3 has 16 amino acids. With 3 bases removed from V and 5 bases from J, the gap between germline ends came to 19 bases. Germline-derived CDR1 and CDR2 are ENHRY and SYGVKD. The CDR3 loop reads CAISDRRRGALTEAFF. The DNA of the CDR3 is TGTGCCATCAGTGACCGAAGGCGAGGGGCCTTAACTGAAGCTTTCTTT.

The table lists this clonotype with many counts. V usage is TRBV7-8 and J usage is TRBJ2-2; TRBD1 matches at 11 bases. CDR1 is SGHVS and CDR2 is FQNEAQ in the germline V gene. The V segment lost 5 bases and the J segment 5 bases; nucleotides outside the gene matches: 4. This CDR3 comprises 15 residues. This chain's CDR3 is CASSGQGATTGELFF. In DNA, the CDR3 is TGTGCCAGCAGCGGACAGGGGGCGACGACCGGGGAGCTGTTTTTT.

The sample holds many counts of this clonotype. V usage is TRBV7-2 and J usage is TRBJ2-5; 10 bases align to TRBD1. The trim removed 1 base at V and 1 base at J, leaving 3 bases unmatched. This CDR3 spans 16 amino acids. CDR1 SGHTA and CDR2 FQGNSA come from the germline V gene. In DNA form, the CDR3 reads TGTGCCAGCAGCTTAGGACAGGGGGCGTTCCAAGAGACCCAGTACTTC. Translation gives CASSLGQGAFQETQYF.

Many counts were recorded for this clonotype. The rearrangement joins TRBV7-8 to TRBJ1-3, with 7 bases aligning to TRBD1. Germline V gene data show CDR1 as SGHVS and CDR2 as FQNEAQ. Trimming cost V 5 bases and J 0 bases; bases outside gene matches: 13. The CDR3 extends over 18 amino acids. The CDR3 protein is CASSLDRTGSNSGNTIYF. DNA for the CDR3: TGTGCCAGCAGCCTAGATCGGACAGGCTCGAACTCTGGAAACACCATATATTTT.